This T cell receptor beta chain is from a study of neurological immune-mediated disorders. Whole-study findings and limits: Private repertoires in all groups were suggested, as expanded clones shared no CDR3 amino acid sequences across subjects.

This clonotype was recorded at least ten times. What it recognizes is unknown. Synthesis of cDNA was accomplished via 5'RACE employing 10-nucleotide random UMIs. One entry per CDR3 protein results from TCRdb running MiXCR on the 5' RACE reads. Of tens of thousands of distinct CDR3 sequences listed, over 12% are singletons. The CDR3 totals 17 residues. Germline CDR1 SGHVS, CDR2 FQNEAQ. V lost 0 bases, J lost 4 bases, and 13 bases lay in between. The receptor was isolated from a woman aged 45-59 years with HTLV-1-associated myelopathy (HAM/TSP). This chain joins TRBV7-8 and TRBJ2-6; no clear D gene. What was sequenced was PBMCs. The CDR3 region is CASSLAFWSDGANVLTF. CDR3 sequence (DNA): TGTGCCAGCAGCTTAGCTTTTTGGTCGGACGGGGCCAACGTCCTGACTTTC.